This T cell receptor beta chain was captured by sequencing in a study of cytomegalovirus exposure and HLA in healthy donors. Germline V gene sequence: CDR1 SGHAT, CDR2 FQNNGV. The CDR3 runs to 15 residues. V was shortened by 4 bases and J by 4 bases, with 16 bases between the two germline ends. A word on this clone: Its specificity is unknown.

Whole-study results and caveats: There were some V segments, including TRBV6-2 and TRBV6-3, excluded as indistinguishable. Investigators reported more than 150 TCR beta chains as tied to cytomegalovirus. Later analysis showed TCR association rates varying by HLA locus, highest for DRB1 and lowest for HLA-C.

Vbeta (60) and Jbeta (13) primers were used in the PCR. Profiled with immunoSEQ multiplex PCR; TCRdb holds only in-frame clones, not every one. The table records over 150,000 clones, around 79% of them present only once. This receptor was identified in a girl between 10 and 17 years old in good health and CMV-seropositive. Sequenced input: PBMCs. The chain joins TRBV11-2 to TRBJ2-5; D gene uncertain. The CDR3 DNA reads TGTGCCAGCAGCTACCATAGCCGGGTGGGAGAGACCCAGTACTTC. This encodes CASSYHSRVGETQYF.